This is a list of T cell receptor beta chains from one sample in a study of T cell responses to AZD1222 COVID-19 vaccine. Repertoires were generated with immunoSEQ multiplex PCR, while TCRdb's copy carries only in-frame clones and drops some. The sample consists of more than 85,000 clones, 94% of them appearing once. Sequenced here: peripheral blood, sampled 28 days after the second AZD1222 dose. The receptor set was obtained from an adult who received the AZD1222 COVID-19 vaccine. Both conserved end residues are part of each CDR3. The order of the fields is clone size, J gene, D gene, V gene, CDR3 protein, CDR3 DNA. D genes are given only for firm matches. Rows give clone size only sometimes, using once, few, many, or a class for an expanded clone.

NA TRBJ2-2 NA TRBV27 CASSERVSPGAGELFF TGTGCCAGCAGTGAACGGGTTTCCCCAGGCGCCGGGGAGCTGTTTTTT
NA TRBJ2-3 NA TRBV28 CASSGWTANTDTQYF TGTGCCAGCAGTGGGTGGACAGCTAACACAGATACGCAGTATTTT
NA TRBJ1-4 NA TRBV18 CASKGSPNEKLFF TGTGCCAGCAAGGGCAGTCCGAACGAAAAACTGTTTTTT
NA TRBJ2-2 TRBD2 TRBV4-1 CASSYGTSGVTGELFF TGCGCCAGCAGCTACGGGACTAGCGGGGTCACCGGGGAGCTGTTTTTT
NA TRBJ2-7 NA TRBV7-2 CASSLGTIYEQYF TGTGCCAGCAGCTTAGGGACTATATACGAGCAGTACTTC
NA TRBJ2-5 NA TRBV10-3 CAISERGNVGETQYF TGTGCCATCAGTGAGCGGGGGAACGTTGGAGAGACCCAGTACTTC
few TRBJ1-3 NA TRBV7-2 CASSPSNSGNTIYF TGTGCCAGCAGCCCTAGTAACTCTGGAAACACCATATATTTT
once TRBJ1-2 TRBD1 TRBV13 CASSFRTGQGDGYTF TGTGCCAGCAGCTTCCGGACGGGACAGGGCGATGGCTACACCTTC
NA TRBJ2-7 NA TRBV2 CAADRFSYEQYF TGTGCCGCCGACCGATTTTCCTACGAGCAGTACTTC
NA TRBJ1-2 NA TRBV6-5 CASSYGGGYGYTF TGTGCCAGCAGTTACGGGGGAGGGTATGGCTACACCTTC
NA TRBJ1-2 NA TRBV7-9 CASSLGGRPIANYGYTF TGTGCCAGCAGCTTAGGAGGCAGGCCTATAGCTAACTATGGCTACACCTTC
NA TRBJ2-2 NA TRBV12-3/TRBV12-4 CASSIRADGELFF TGTGCCAGCAGTATAAGGGCCGACGGGGAGCTGTTTTTT
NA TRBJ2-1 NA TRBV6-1 CASSELFLEQFF TGTGCCAGCAGTGAACTTTTTCTTGAGCAGTTCTTC
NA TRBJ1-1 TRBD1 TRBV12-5 CASGLRCQETGETEAFF TGTGCTAGTGGTTTGAGGTGTCAAGAGACAGGGGAGACTGAAGCTTTCTTT
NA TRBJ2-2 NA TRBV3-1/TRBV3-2 CASSQDPSYTGELFF TGTGCCAGCAGCCAAGATCCCAGTTACACCGGGGAGCTGTTTTTT
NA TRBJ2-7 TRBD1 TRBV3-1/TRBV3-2 CASSQQDRNYEQYF TGTGCCAGCAGCCAACAGGACAGGAACTACGAGCAGTACTTC
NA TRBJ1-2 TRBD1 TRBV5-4 CASSWGPAGQGGGYTF TGTGCCAGCAGCTGGGGACCGGCGGGACAGGGAGGAGGCTACACCTTC
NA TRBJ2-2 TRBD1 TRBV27 CASSFLGGETGELFF TGTGCCAGCAGTTTTCTAGGGGGCGAAACCGGGGAGCTGTTTTTT
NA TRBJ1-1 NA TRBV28 CASWADTEAFF TGTGCCAGCTGGGCTGACACTGAAGCTTTCTTT
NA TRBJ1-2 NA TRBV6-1 CASSESPGDGYTF TGTGCCAGCAGTGAAAGCCCAGGGGATGGCTACACCTTC
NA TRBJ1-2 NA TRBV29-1 CSVVLGSRSGYTF TGCAGCGTTGTTCTTGGTTCCAGGAGTGGCTACACCTTC
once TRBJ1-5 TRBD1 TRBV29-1 CSVRDRALQPQHF TGCAGCGTTCGGGACAGGGCCCTTCAGCCCCAGCATTTT
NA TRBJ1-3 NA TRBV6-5 CASTRAISGNTIYF TGTGCCAGCACCAGGGCAATCTCTGGAAACACCATATATTTT
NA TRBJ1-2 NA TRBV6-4 CAGINRTAQLANYGYTF TGTGCCGGCATCAACAGGACAGCGCAGTTAGCTAACTATGGCTACACCTTC
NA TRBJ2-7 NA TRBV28 CASSNYEQYF TGTGCCAGCAGTAACTACGAGCAGTACTTC
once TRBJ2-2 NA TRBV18 CASSTFPGAMNTGELFF TGTGCCAGCTCAACTTTTCCGGGGGCGATGAACACCGGGGAGCTGTTTTTT
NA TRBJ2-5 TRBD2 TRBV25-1 CASSDGLVGETQYF TGTGCCAGCAGTGATGGACTAGTCGGGGAGACCCAGTACTTC
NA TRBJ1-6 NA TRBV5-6 CASSLVRSNNSPLHF TGTGCCAGCAGCTTAGTACGGTCCAATAATTCACCCCTCCACTTT
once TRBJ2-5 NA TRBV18 CASSPLGSGETQYF TGTGCCAGCTCCCCCCTGGGCAGCGGGGAGACCCAGTACTTC
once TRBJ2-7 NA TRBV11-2 CASSLALFPWQYF TGTGCCAGCAGCTTAGCCCTCTTTCCTTGGCAGTACTTC
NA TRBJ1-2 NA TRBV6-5 CASSYYRTGNYGYTF TGTGCCAGCAGTTACTACAGGACGGGGAACTATGGCTACACCTTC
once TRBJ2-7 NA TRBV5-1 CASTQGQGYYEQYF TGCGCCAGCACCCAGGGGCAGGGATACTACGAGCAGTACTTC
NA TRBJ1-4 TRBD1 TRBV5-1 CASSQRTGGTGNEKLFF TGCGCCAGCAGTCAAAGAACAGGGGGCACGGGTAATGAAAAACTGTTTTTT
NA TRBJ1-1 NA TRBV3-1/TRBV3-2 CASSAPGWAEAFF TGTGCCAGCAGCGCCCCAGGGTGGGCTGAAGCTTTCTTT
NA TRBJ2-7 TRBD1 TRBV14 CASSQGTDINYEQYF TGTGCCAGCAGCCAGGGGACAGACATAAACTACGAGCAGTACTTC
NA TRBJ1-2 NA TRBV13 CAPWDTGISNYGYTF TGTGCCCCTTGGGACACCGGAATCTCTAACTATGGCTACACCTTC
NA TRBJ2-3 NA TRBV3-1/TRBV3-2 CASTPLGGADTQYF TGTGCCAGCACGCCACTCGGGGGCGCAGATACGCAGTATTTT
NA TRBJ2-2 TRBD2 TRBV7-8 CASTSPERGGNTGELFF TGTGCCAGCACCTCACCGGAGCGGGGGGGGAACACCGGGGAGCTGTTTTTT
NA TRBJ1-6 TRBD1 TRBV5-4 CASSLGQYDGLRYSPLHF TGTGCCAGCAGCCTGGGACAGTATGATGGATTGAGGTATTCACCCCTCCACTTT
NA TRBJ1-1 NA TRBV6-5 CASSYDRTYTEAFF TGTGCCAGCAGTTACGACAGGACATACACTGAAGCTTTCTTT
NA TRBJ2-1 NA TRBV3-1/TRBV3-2 CASSQDLSQVYNEQFF TGTGCCAGCAGCCAAGATTTGAGCCAAGTCTACAATGAGCAGTTCTTC
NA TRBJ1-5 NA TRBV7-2 CASSLAPGLAQPQHF TGTGCCAGCAGCTTAGCGCCGGGGTTGGCTCAGCCCCAGCATTTT
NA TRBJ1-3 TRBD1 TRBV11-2 CASSLGTGSLTIYF TGTGCCAGCAGCCTCGGGACAGGGTCTCTCACCATATATTTT
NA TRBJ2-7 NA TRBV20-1 CSASSGASYEQYF TGCAGTGCTAGTTCAGGGGCCTCCTACGAGCAGTACTTC
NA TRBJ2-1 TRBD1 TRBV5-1 CASSQAGDRDQFF TGCGCCAGCAGTCAAGCCGGAGACAGGGATCAGTTCTTC
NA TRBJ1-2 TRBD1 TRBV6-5 CASSRQGGAGYTF TGTGCCAGCAGTCGACAGGGAGGAGCCGGCTACACCTTC
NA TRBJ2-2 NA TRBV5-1 CASRGQGNTGELFF TGCGCCAGCAGGGGGCAGGGGAACACCGGGGAGCTGTTTTTT
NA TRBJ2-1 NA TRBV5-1 CASSPIESSYNEQFF TGCGCCAGCAGCCCAATTGAGAGCTCCTACAATGAGCAGTTCTTC
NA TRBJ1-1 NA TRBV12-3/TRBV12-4 CASSLGLDTEAFF TGTGCCAGCAGTTTAGGCTTGGACACTGAAGCTTTCTTT
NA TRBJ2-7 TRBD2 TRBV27 CASSLTPAGGYEQYF TGTGCCAGCAGTTTAACTCCAGCGGGAGGCTACGAGCAGTACTTC
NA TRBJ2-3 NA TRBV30 CAWRIYGTDTQYF TGTGCCTGGAGAATATACGGCACAGATACGCAGTATTTT
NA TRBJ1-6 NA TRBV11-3 CASSSPPGPLHF TGTGCCAGCAGTTCCCCTCCGGGACCCCTCCACTTT
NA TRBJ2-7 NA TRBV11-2 CASSLDRGSFSYEQYF TGTGCCAGCAGCTTAGATCGGGGCTCCTTCTCCTACGAGCAGTACTTC